A selection of T cell receptor beta chains follows, all from one sample in a study of T-cell memory formation after mild COVID-19. Each CDR3 protein gets one entry after TCRdb re-called the 5' RACE reads with MiXCR. Found here are more than 350,000 distinct CDR3 sequences, around a fifth of them singletons; the top ten hold about 12%. Sample: PBMCs or a T cell subset sorted from them (not recorded which). The receptors were sampled from an adult woman who had mild COVID-19 (a few samples of this study predate the infection). Cell type and time point are not known. CDR3s include the opening cysteine and the closing phenylalanine or tryptophan. Each record gives: J gene, CDR3 length, clone size, V gene, CDR3 protein. Clone size is not always given. Where it is, it says once, few, many or a class for expanded clones.

TRBJ2-5	14	-	TRBV5-1	CASSLIPPKETQYF
TRBJ2-1	16	few	TRBV25-1	CASSRTSGSRYNEQFF
TRBJ1-2	14	few	TRBV24-1	CATSDLSRDYGYTF
TRBJ2-4	17	few	TRBV7-8	CASSLRDRGLPKNIQYF
TRBJ1-6	16	few	TRBV20-1	CSARERRVSYNSPLHF
TRBJ2-1	11	few	TRBV29-1	CSVVLWNEQFF
TRBJ2-1	15	-	TRBV7-2	CASSPPGREGYEQFF
TRBJ2-1	14	-	TRBV24-1	CATSPGEGYNEQFF
TRBJ2-3	16	-	TRBV5-6	CASSWTTETSTDTQYF
TRBJ1-5	13	-	TRBV3-1	CASSQVLGQPQHF
TRBJ2-7	14	-	TRBV7-6	CASSAGTLDHEQYF
TRBJ1-2	14	-	TRBV27	CASSLGGGSYGYTF
TRBJ2-3	15	few	TRBV5-5	CASSGGLAKADTQYF
TRBJ2-7	15	few	TRBV5-1	CASSWTGAPGYEQYF
TRBJ1-1	16	-	TRBV9	CASSESGTAYNTEAFF
TRBJ1-1	15	few	TRBV20-1	CSARRRTALNTEAFF
TRBJ1-2	14	-	TRBV12-3/TRBV12-4	CASSPSWGVYGYTF
TRBJ1-2	14	few	TRBV5-1	CASSLDGGGSGYTF
TRBJ1-2	17	-	TRBV7-9	CASSPDGWGAPNYGYTF
TRBJ1-2	14	-	TRBV2	CASSSGQGLYGYTF
TRBJ1-5	14	-	TRBV20-1	CSARDPGGNQPQHF
TRBJ2-1	14	few	TRBV6-5	CASSYSNVWNEQFF
TRBJ2-1	14	-	TRBV4-1	CASSQGSLGGEQFF
TRBJ1-6	15	-	TRBV6-5	CASSYDSYGNSPLHF
TRBJ1-1	14	-	TRBV12-3/TRBV12-4	CASRQTDRNTEAFF
TRBJ2-7	18	-	TRBV6-5	CASSPRLAGTGGCYEQYF
TRBJ1-4	15	-	TRBV7-9	CASSQRRDGGEKLFF
TRBJ1-5	16	few	TRBV5-1	CASSLGTGTGHQPQHF
TRBJ2-7	15	few	TRBV5-1	CASSQGQGRTYEQYF
TRBJ2-2	13	few	TRBV5-1	CASSLRVAGELFF
TRBJ2-2	19	few	TRBV4-2	CASSQDFIASVRSAGELFF
TRBJ1-2	14	-	TRBV4-1	CASSQDGRGYGYTF
TRBJ2-5	15	-	TRBV25-1	CASSEPEGAGETQYF
TRBJ1-5	15	-	TRBV5-1	CASSLGQFSNQPQHF
TRBJ1-2	16	-	TRBV24-1	CATSDPTDRAGYGYTF
TRBJ1-5	14	many	TRBV24-1	CATSDLRSTQPQHF
TRBJ2-7	15	-	TRBV5-1	CASSPRDRAPYEQYF
TRBJ1-1	14	few	TRBV18	CASSPTDGNTEAFF
TRBJ2-3	16	-	TRBV24-1	CATSEDVAGVTDTQYF
TRBJ2-3	15	-	TRBV4-1	CASSQESGGADTQYF
TRBJ1-4	15	few	TRBV27	CASSFGGASNEKLFF
TRBJ2-7	17	-	TRBV7-8	CASSLKTGTSVSYEQYF